Presented here are 7 T cell receptor beta chains from one specimen sequenced in a study of T cell repertoires in cytomegalovirus infection. MiXCR, applied by TCRdb to the reads, yields one record per CDR3 protein. Of approximately 250,000 distinct CDR3 sequences in the sample, roughly 9.1% are singletons; the top ten hold roughly 16%. Source material: PBMCs. Source of these receptors: a human donor in good health (CMV status not recorded). Some clones in this sample may be carry-over from other donors' samples.

This chain links TRBV20-1 with TRBJ2-6; D is perhaps TRBD2 (5 bases). The CDR3 contains 14 residues. From germline, CDR1 is DFQATT and CDR2 SNEGSKA (reference sequence). V was clipped by 6 bases and J by 2 bases, with 11 bases between them. This chain's CDR3 is CSAKRQAGANVLTF. The CDR3 DNA follows: TGCAGTGCCAAGCGGCAGGCTGGGGCCAACGTCCTGACTTTC.

This clonotype appeared a few times. V gene TRBV15 combines with J gene TRBJ1-5; D is unclear. CDR3 size: 13 residues. With 9 bases removed from V and 0 bases from J, the gap between germline ends came to 9 bases. Germline V gene data show CDR1 as LNHNV and CDR2 as YYDKDF (reference sequence). The CDR3: CATAGNSNQPQHF. Written as DNA, the CDR3 is TGTGCCACGGCGGGCAATAGCAATCAGCCCCAGCATTTT.

In its sample, this clonotype was seen many times. The rearrangement joins TRBV7-2 to TRBJ2-5; D is perhaps TRBD2 (6 bases). The CDR3 consists of 15 residues. V was clipped by 0 bases and J by 5 bases, with 13 bases between them. Germline assignment: CDR1 SGHTA and CDR2 FQGNSA. The CDR3 loop is CASSLAPGVTETQYF. The DNA of the CDR3 is TGTGCCAGCAGCTTAGCGCCGGGAGTGACGGAGACCCAGTACTTC.

This clonotype was observed many times. This rearrangement joins TRBV7-2 to TRBJ2-7, with TRBD2 as a possible D gene (5 bases). There are 12 residues in the CDR3. Germline V gene data show CDR1 as SGHTA and CDR2 as FQGNSA. Trimming stripped 5 bases from V and 5 bases from J, with 10 bases between. The CDR3 DNA reads TGTGCCAGCAGCCCGAGCGGCCACGAGCAGTACTTC. Encoded protein: CASSPSGHEQYF.

This clonotype was detected ten times or more. The chain employs TRBV7-2 and TRBJ2-2; TRBD2 matches at 12 bases. V lost 6 bases and J lost 6; bases outside the gene matches: 5. This CDR3 has 15 amino acids. Per germline, CDR1 SGHTA and CDR2 FQGNSA. In DNA form, the CDR3 reads TGTGCCAGCAGGCGACTAGCGGGAGAGGCCGGGGAGCTGTTTTTT. Translation: CASRRLAGEAGELFF.

This clonotype was counted a few times. The CDR3 DNA reads TGTGCCAGCAGTTTATATTCTGGAAACACCATATATTTT. Its protein product is CASSLYSGNTIYF. The chain carries TRBV27 and TRBJ1-3; D remains ambiguous. Trimming cost V 1 base and J 1 base, with 2 bases left between them. The CDR3 contains 13 residues. Germline values: CDR1 MNHEY, CDR2 SMNVEV (reference sequence).

The chain recombines TRBV7-2 with TRBJ2-7; 7 bases match TRBD2. The CDR3 consists of 14 residues. V trimming: 1 base; J trimming: 3 bases; junction bases outside the gene matches: 3. Germline assignment: CDR1 SGHTA and CDR2 FQGNSA. The CDR3 loop is CASSLDLAGYEQYF. The CDR3 DNA reads as TGTGCCAGCAGCTTAGATTTAGCGGGCTACGAGCAGTACTTC.